This record concerns one T cell receptor beta chain sequence. This specimen belongs to a study of control samples from healthy donors and cancer patients. Produced via immunoSEQ multiplex PCR; TCRdb's table is partial and in-frame only. The table shows about 180,000 clones, with 90% occurring only once. Per germline, CDR1 SGDLS and CDR2 YYNGEE. V was pared by 1 base and J by 2 bases, with 16 bases between. CDR3 length: 16 residues. Source material: blood. This chain connects TRBV9 to TRBJ2-7; D might be TRBD1 (6 bases). The TCR sequence derives from a woman between 45 and 60 years old in good health. The CDR3 sequence: CASSVPDPDSTYEQYF. CDR3 DNA sequence: TGTGCCAGCAGCGTACCTGACCCGGACAGCACCTACGAGCAGTACTTC.